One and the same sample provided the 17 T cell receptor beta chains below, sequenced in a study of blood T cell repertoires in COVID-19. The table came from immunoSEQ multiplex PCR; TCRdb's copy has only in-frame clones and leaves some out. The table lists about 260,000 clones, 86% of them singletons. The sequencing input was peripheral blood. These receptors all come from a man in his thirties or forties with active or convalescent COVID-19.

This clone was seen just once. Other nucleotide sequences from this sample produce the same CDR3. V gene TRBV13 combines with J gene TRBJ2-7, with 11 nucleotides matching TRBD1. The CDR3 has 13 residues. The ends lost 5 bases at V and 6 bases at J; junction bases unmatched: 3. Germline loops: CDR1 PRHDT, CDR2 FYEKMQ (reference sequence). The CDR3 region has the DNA TGTGCCAGCAGCGCAGGGACAGGGGGCGAGCAGTACTTC. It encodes CASSAGTGGEQYF.

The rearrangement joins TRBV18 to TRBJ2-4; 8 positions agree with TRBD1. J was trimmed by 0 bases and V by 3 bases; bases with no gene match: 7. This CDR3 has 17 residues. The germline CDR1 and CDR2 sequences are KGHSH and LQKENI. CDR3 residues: CASSPPDRAIAKNIQYF. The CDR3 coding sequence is TGTGCCAGCTCACCCCCGGACAGGGCGATAGCCAAAAACATTCAGTACTTC.

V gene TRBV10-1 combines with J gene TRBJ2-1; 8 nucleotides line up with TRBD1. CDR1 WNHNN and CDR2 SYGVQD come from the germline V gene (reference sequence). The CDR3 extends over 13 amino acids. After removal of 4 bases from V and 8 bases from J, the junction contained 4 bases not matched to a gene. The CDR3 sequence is CASSVSGGDEQFF. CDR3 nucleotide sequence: TGCGCCAGCAGTGTCTCAGGGGGCGATGAGCAGTTCTTC.

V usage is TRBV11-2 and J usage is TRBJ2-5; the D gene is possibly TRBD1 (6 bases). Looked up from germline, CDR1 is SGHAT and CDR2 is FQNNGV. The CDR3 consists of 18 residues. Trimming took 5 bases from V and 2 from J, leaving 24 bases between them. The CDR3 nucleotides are TGTGCCAGCAGCCTCTTGGGGGCCTCGGGGACACATCAAGAGACCCAGTACTTC. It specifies CASSLLGASGTHQETQYF.

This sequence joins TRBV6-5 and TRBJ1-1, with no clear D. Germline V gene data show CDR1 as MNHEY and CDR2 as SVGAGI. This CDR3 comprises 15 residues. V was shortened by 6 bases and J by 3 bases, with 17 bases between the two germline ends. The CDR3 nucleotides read TGTGCCAGCAGCGACGCTAGAGGGTGGGACACTGAAGCTTTCTTT. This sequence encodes CASSDARGWDTEAFF.

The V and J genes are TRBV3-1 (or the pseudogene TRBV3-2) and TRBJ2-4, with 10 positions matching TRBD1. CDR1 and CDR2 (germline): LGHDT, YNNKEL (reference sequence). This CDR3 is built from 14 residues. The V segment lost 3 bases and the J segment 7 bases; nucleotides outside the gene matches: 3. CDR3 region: CASSQADRGNIQYF. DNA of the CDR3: TGTGCCAGCAGCCAGGCGGACAGGGGGAACATTCAGTACTTC.

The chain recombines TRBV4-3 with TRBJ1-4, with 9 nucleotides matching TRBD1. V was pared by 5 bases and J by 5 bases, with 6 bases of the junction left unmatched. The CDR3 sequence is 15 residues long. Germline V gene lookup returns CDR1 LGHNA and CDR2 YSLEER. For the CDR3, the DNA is TGCGCCAGCAGCACTGCGACAGGGGGGAATGAAAAACTGTTTTTT. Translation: CASSTATGGNEKLFF.

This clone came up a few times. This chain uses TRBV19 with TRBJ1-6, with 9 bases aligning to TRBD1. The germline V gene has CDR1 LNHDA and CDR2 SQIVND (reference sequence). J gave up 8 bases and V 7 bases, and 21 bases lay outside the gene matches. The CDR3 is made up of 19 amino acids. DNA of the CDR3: TGTGCCAGTACCCCTTACCCGGGAGGCCTTGGGACAGGGTATTCACCCCTCCACTTT. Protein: CASTPYPGGLGTGYSPLHF.

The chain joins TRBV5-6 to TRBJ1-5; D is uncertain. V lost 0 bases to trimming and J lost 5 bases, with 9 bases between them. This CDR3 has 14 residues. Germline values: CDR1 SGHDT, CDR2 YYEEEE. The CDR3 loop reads CASSLDGRHQPQHF. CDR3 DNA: TGTGCCAGCAGCTTGGACGGGAGACATCAGCCCCAGCATTTT. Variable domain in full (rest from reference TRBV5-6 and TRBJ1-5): DAGVTQSPTHLIKTRGQQVTLRCSPKSGHDTVSWYQQALGQGPQFIFQYYEEEERQRGNFPDRFSGHQFPNYSSELNVNALLLGDSALYLCASSLDGRHQPQHFGDGTRLSIL.

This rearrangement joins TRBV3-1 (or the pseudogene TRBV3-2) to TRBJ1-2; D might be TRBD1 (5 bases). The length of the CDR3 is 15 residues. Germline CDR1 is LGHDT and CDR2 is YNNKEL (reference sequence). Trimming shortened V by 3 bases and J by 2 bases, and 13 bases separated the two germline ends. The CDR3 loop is CASSQTDHRNYGYTF. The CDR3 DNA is TGTGCCAGCAGCCAGACGGACCACAGGAACTATGGCTACACCTTC.

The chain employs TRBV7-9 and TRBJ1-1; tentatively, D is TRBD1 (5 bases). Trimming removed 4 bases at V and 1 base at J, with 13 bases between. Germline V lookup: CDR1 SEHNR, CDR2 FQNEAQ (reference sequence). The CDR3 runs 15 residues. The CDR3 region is CASSSTVSANTEAFF. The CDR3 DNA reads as TGTGCCAGCAGCTCGACAGTATCTGCGAACACTGAAGCTTTCTTT.

Here the CDR3 DNA reads TGCGCCAGCAGCACCGCGATCGACAGGGTTCTAAACGAGCAGTACTTC. It specifies CASSTAIDRVLNEQYF. The chain uses TRBV5-1 and TRBJ2-7; TRBD1 aligns across 7 bases. There are 16 residues in the CDR3. Germline V gene lookup returns CDR1 SGHRS and CDR2 YFSETQ. Germline trimming cut 4 bases from V and 5 bases from J; bases unmatched to any gene: 15.

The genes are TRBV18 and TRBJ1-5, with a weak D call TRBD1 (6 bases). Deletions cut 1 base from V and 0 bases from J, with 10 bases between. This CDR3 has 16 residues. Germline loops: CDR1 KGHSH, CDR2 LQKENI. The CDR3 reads CASSPQQGNSNQPQHF. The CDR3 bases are TGTGCCAGCTCACCACAACAGGGCAATAGCAATCAGCCCCAGCATTTT.

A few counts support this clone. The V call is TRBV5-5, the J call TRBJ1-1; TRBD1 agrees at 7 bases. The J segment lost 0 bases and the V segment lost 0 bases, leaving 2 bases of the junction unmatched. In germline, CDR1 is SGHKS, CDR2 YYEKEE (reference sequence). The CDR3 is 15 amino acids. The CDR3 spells CASSLAGQLNTEAFF. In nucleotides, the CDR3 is TGTGCCAGCAGCTTGGCGGGACAGCTGAACACTGAAGCTTTCTTT.

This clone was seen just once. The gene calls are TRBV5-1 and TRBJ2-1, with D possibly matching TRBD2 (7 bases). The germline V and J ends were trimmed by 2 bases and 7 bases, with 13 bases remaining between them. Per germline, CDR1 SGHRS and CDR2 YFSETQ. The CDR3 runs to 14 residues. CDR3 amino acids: CASSFAGARNEQFF. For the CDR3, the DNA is TGCGCCAGCAGCTTTGCGGGGGCCAGGAATGAGCAGTTCTTC.

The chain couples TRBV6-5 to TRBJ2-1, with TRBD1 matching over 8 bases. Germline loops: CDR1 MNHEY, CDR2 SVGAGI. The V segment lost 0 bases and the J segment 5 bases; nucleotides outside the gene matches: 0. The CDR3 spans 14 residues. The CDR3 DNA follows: TGTGCCAGCAGTTACTCCAGGGGGCACAATGAGCAGTTCTTC. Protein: CASSYSRGHNEQFF.

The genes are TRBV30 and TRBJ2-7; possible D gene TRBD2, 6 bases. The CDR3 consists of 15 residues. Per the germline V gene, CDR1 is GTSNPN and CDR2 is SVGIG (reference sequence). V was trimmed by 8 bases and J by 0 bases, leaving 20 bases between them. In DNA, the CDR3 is TGTGCCGGGGCGCGGGGCGCTGGGTACTCCTACGAGCAGTACTTC. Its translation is CAGARGAGYSYEQYF.